Each of the 11 T cell receptor beta chains below was sequenced from the same sample in a study of T-cell reconstitution after alpha-beta-depleted transplantation in children. A TCRbeta library incorporating unique molecular identifiers was prepared. TCRdb re-called the PCR reads through MiXCR, storing one row per CDR3 protein. The table lists about 980,000 distinct CDR3 sequences, roughly 29% of them singletons, with more than 25% in the top ten. The sequences come from PBMCs, mostly from graft donor cells, collected 360 days after TCRalphabeta/CD19-depleted stem cell transplant. These receptors were collected from a boy in the first two years of life who had a stem cell transplant for SCID, so the T cells may come from the graft donor.

This clonotype was counted a few times. The rearrangement joins TRBV10-3 to TRBJ2-2, with a weak D call TRBD1 (5 bases). Germline lookup yields CDR1 ENHRY and CDR2 SYGVKD. The CDR3 contains 16 residues. V was pared by 6 bases and J by 2 bases, with 16 bases between. CDR3 region: CAISGSDKINTGELFF. CDR3 DNA sequence: TGTGCCATCAGCGGATCGGACAAGATCAACACCGGGGAGCTGTTTTTT.

Only a few counts were recorded for this clonotype. The chain links TRBV20-1 to TRBJ2-7; D perhaps matches TRBD1 (6 bases). V was pared by 5 bases and J by 2 bases, with 7 bases between. The CDR3 totals 11 residues. Per the germline V gene, CDR1 is DFQATT and CDR2 is SNEGSKA (reference sequence). The CDR3 sequence: CSAHRAYEQYF. In DNA form, the CDR3 reads TGCAGTGCTCACAGGGCCTACGAGCAGTACTTC.

This clonotype has just a few counts. The chain employs TRBV5-1 and TRBJ2-3; no firm D call. Looked up from germline, CDR1 is SGHRS and CDR2 is YFSETQ. The CDR3 is 14 amino acids. Trimming stripped 4 bases from V and 5 bases from J, with 14 bases between. Written as DNA, the CDR3 is TGCGCCAGCAGCGCGGACCCAGCAAGAGATACGCAGTATTTT. Its protein is CASSADPARDTQYF.

There are a few counts of this clonotype. The V and J genes are TRBV12-3 or TRBV12-4 and TRBJ2-7, with a possible D match to TRBD2 (5 bases). Trimming cost V 4 bases and J 6 bases, with 16 bases left between them. CDR3 length: 14 residues. The CDR3 bases are TGTGCCAGCAGTTCCGGACTTCTTTGGGCCGAGCAGTACTTC. This encodes CASSSGLLWAEQYF.

V gene TRBV20-1 combines with J gene TRBJ2-5, with no clear D. Deletions cut 6 bases from V and 4 bases from J, with 21 bases between. CDR3 length: 15 residues. Germline V gene data show CDR1 as DFQATT and CDR2 as SNEGSKA (reference sequence). In DNA form, the CDR3 reads TGCAGTGCAACAAGGGATAGCTGGTCGCGAGAGACCCAGTACTTC. Translating it yields CSATRDSWSRETQYF.

This clonotype appeared a few times. The chain couples TRBV5-1 to TRBJ2-1; D is unclear. The V gene lost 0 bases and the J gene lost 0 bases, with 7 bases spanning the gap. This CDR3 has 15 amino acids. CDR1 and CDR2 from the germline V gene are SGHRS and YFSETQ. CDR3 protein: CASSLVGISYNEQFF. The CDR3 DNA is TGCGCCAGCAGCTTGGTTGGGATCTCCTACAATGAGCAGTTCTTC.

The gene calls are TRBV7-3 and TRBJ2-7, with a weak D call TRBD1 (6 bases). This CDR3 spans 15 amino acids. Deletions cut 0 bases from V and 5 bases from J, with 14 bases between. Germline loops: CDR1 SGHTA, CDR2 FQGTGA. Here the CDR3 reads CASSLTPQGIHEQYF. The CDR3 region has the DNA TGTGCCAGCAGCTTAACCCCACAGGGTATCCACGAGCAGTACTTC.

The chain links TRBV20-1 to TRBJ2-5, with D maybe TRBD2 (6 bases). Germline values: CDR1 DFQATT, CDR2 SNEGSKA (reference sequence). The V gene lost 6 bases and the J gene lost 2 bases, with 16 bases spanning the gap. The CDR3 extends over 14 amino acids. CDR3 residues: CSASLPGTQETQYF. CDR3 DNA sequence: TGCAGTGCCTCCCTTCCCGGGACTCAAGAGACCCAGTACTTC.

The CDR3 nucleotides read TGCAGCGTTGAAGGAGGGGGCCACGGACAGTCCCCGTCTGGTACGCAGTATTTT. Protein: CSVEGGGHGQSPSGTQYF. The gene calls are TRBV29-1 and TRBJ2-3; 7 nucleotides align to TRBD1. Germline V gene lookup returns CDR1 SQVTM and CDR2 ANQGSEA. V lost 1 base, J lost 8 bases, and 21 bases stayed unmatched. The length of the CDR3 is 18 residues.

The chain carries TRBV15 and TRBJ1-2, with D possibly TRBD1 on 6 matching bases. CDR1 LNHNV and CDR2 YYDKDF come from the germline V gene (reference sequence). This CDR3 has 13 amino acids. Between the trimmed V and J ends, which lost 4 bases and 5 bases, there was a span of 11 bases. CDR3 DNA sequence: TGTGCCACCAGCAATTCAGGGGATTATGGCTACACCTTC. This encodes CATSNSGDYGYTF.

This rearrangement joins TRBV12-3 or TRBV12-4 to TRBJ1-5; perhaps TRBD1 as D (5 bases). This CDR3 is built from 13 residues. The ends were cut back, 1 base at V and 6 bases at J, with 7 bases in the middle. Here the CDR3 reads CASSLGGTQPQHF. The CDR3 nucleotides are TGTGCCAGCAGTTTAGGGGGCACTCAGCCCCAGCATTTT.